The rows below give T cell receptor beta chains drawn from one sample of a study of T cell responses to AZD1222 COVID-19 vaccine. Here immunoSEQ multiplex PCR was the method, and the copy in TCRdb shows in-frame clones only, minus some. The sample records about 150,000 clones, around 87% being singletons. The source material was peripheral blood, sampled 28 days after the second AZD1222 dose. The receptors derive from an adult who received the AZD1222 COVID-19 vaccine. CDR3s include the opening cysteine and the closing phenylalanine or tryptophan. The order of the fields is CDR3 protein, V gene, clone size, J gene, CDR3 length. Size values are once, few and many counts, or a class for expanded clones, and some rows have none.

CDR3aa: CATSDWGSNQPQHF; v_gene: TRBV24-1; abundance: -; j_gene: TRBJ1-5; len: 14
CDR3aa: CASSPKRELQETQYF; v_gene: TRBV7-2; abundance: -; j_gene: TRBJ2-5; len: 15
CDR3aa: CASSRGPSGNTDTQYF; v_gene: TRBV4-3; abundance: -; j_gene: TRBJ2-3; len: 16
CDR3aa: CATRGEGRTDTQYF; v_gene: TRBV28; abundance: -; j_gene: TRBJ2-3; len: 14
CDR3aa: CATMVDRGSYNEQFF; v_gene: TRBV19; abundance: -; j_gene: TRBJ2-1; len: 15
CDR3aa: CASSPGTSGSDEQFF; v_gene: TRBV18; abundance: -; j_gene: TRBJ2-1; len: 15
CDR3aa: CSVEFKGGTEAFF; v_gene: TRBV29-1; abundance: -; j_gene: TRBJ1-1; len: 13
CDR3aa: CASSQGGGTRAQEQFF; v_gene: TRBV4-2; abundance: -; j_gene: TRBJ2-1; len: 16
CDR3aa: CASRGGTVSNQPQHF; v_gene: TRBV2; abundance: -; j_gene: TRBJ1-5; len: 15
CDR3aa: CASSASLSRIGSYEQYF; v_gene: TRBV7-8; abundance: once; j_gene: TRBJ2-7; len: 17
CDR3aa: CASSPGAGWDEQYF; v_gene: TRBV7-9; abundance: -; j_gene: TRBJ2-7; len: 14
CDR3aa: CASSLRTSGSSYEQYF; v_gene: TRBV27; abundance: -; j_gene: TRBJ2-7; len: 16
CDR3aa: CASSLVVGKGQAEQYF; v_gene: TRBV28; abundance: -; j_gene: TRBJ2-7; len: 16
CDR3aa: CASSPGSLIGETQYF; v_gene: TRBV5-1; abundance: once; j_gene: TRBJ2-5; len: 15
CDR3aa: CASSHRDRSTDTQYF; v_gene: TRBV7-2; abundance: -; j_gene: TRBJ2-3; len: 15
CDR3aa: CASSGRLAGGTDTQYF; v_gene: TRBV9; abundance: -; j_gene: TRBJ2-3; len: 16
CDR3aa: CASSGGGQGFVGQPQHF; v_gene: TRBV27; abundance: -; j_gene: TRBJ1-5; len: 17
CDR3aa: CASSPRQGAHHEQYF; v_gene: TRBV5-1; abundance: -; j_gene: TRBJ2-7; len: 15
CDR3aa: CASSLGWDLTNTGELFF; v_gene: TRBV11-2; abundance: -; j_gene: TRBJ2-2; len: 17
CDR3aa: CASSLGTSGRSEQFF; v_gene: TRBV5-4; abundance: -; j_gene: TRBJ2-1; len: 15
CDR3aa: CASSLGRVNSPLHF; v_gene: TRBV5-6; abundance: -; j_gene: TRBJ1-6; len: 14
CDR3aa: CASTLGLTYEQYF; v_gene: TRBV7-2; abundance: -; j_gene: TRBJ2-7; len: 13
CDR3aa: CASSRSGLVETQYF; v_gene: TRBV3-1/TRBV3-2; abundance: -; j_gene: TRBJ2-5; len: 14
CDR3aa: CASSLQGVENSPLHF; v_gene: TRBV5-1; abundance: -; j_gene: TRBJ1-6; len: 15
CDR3aa: CASSQVSDTQYF; v_gene: TRBV14; abundance: -; j_gene: TRBJ2-3; len: 12
CDR3aa: CASRRIGQGANEKLFF; v_gene: TRBV19; abundance: -; j_gene: TRBJ1-4; len: 16
CDR3aa: CASGSGTVSYGYTF; v_gene: TRBV28; abundance: -; j_gene: TRBJ1-2; len: 14
CDR3aa: CASSPETGVTYGYTF; v_gene: TRBV28; abundance: -; j_gene: TRBJ1-2; len: 15
CDR3aa: CASSYSSRQETQYF; v_gene: TRBV6-2/TRBV6-3; abundance: -; j_gene: TRBJ2-5; len: 14
CDR3aa: CASTSHGDFSPLHF; v_gene: TRBV27; abundance: -; j_gene: TRBJ1-6; len: 14
CDR3aa: CASSHFPTGRDTEAFF; v_gene: TRBV6-2/TRBV6-3; abundance: -; j_gene: TRBJ1-1; len: 16
CDR3aa: CASSPSGSGTWSSPLHF; v_gene: TRBV27; abundance: -; j_gene: TRBJ1-6; len: 17
CDR3aa: CASSVRGGGLDGYTF; v_gene: TRBV9; abundance: -; j_gene: TRBJ1-2; len: 15
CDR3aa: CASSLGVHNQPQHF; v_gene: TRBV18; abundance: -; j_gene: TRBJ1-5; len: 14
CDR3aa: CSVLTRGQAYEQYF; v_gene: TRBV29-1; abundance: -; j_gene: TRBJ2-7; len: 14